This T cell receptor beta chain was documented in a study of OX40 agonist ivuxolimab in advanced cancers. TCRdb's copy holds only in-frame clones and misses some; the assay was immunoSEQ multiplex PCR. The profile shows 77,000 or so clones, 90% of them singletons. As concerns this clone: What it binds is unknown.

CDR3 length equals 13 residues. Germline V CDR1 and CDR2: LNHDA, SQIVND (reference sequence). Trimming cost V 7 bases and J 9 bases, with 18 bases left between them. Study-wide results and caveats: Some patients without response likewise showed low normalized clonal expansion.

Sequencing used CD4+ or CD8+ T cells sorted from blood, obtained in a trial of the OX40 agonist ivuxolimab. This chain links TRBV19 with TRBJ1-1, with unresolved D. The TCR originated in an adult with an advanced solid tumor such as melanoma, head and neck, liver or kidney cancer. CDR3 region: CASTDRASSQAFF. The CDR3 coding sequence is TGTGCCAGTACAGACCGGGCCTCAAGTCAAGCTTTCTTT.